Below are 4 T cell receptor beta chains sequenced from a single sample in a study of control samples from healthy donors and cancer patients. The protocol was immunoSEQ multiplex PCR, while the TCRdb copy is restricted to in-frame clones and leaves out a portion. The data contain roughly 49,000 clones, 90% to 95% of them singletons. The sample was PBMCs. These receptors were collected from a man between 25 and 39 years old with colorectal cancer.

V gene TRBV19 combines with J gene TRBJ2-1; the D call may be TRBD1 or TRBD2 (5 bases each). Trimming shortened V by 7 bases and J by 3 bases, and 16 bases separated the two germline ends. Germline CDR1 and CDR2: LNHDA and SQIVND (reference sequence). CDR3 size: 15 residues. The DNA of the CDR3 is TGTGCCAGTACTAACAACGGGGCCCACTACAATGAGCAGTTCTTC. Protein sequence: CASTNNGAHYNEQFF.

Details on this clone: The junction and the germline gene differ at one end; a read error may be behind it. The V call is TRBV7-7, the J call TRBJ1-4; D possibly corresponds to TRBD1 (5 bases). The CDR3 runs to 15 residues. The germline V gene encodes CDR1 SSHAT and CDR2 FNYEAQ (reference sequence). The CDR3 nucleotides are TGTGCTAGCAGCTTAGCACGGGGCCCTAATGAAAAACTGTTTTTT. It encodes CASSLARGPNEKLFF.

This chain joins TRBV11-2 and TRBJ2-4; 7 bases match TRBD1. Germline CDR1 reads SGHAT; CDR2 reads FQNNGV. The CDR3 runs 14 residues. J was trimmed by 8 bases and V by 4 bases; bases with no gene match: 8. The CDR3 loop reads CASSSMTGYDIQYF. DNA for the CDR3: TGTGCCAGCAGCTCGATGACAGGGTATGACATTCAGTACTTC. The complete variable domain, with remaining parts taken from reference TRBV11-2 and TRBJ2-4, reads EAGVAQSPRYKIIEKRQSVAFWCNPISGHATLYWYQQILGQGPKLLIQFQNNGVVDDSQLPKDRFSAERLKGVDSTLKIQPAKLEDSAVYLCASSSMTGYDIQYFGAGTRLSVL.

The gene calls are TRBV18 and TRBJ2-7; tentatively, D is TRBD1 or TRBD2 (6 bases each). Trimming left V 2 bases short and J 5 bases short, with 7 bases between. CDR1 and CDR2 from the germline V gene are KGHSH and LQKENI. CDR3 size: 12 residues. The CDR3 nucleotides read TGTGCCAGCTCACCAGGGGGGCACGAGCAGTACGTC. Translation: CASSPGGHEQYV.